This entry concerns a single TCR beta chain. This clonotype has ten or more counts. It has no known antigen specificity. Per-base qualities were not stored, and no clone one base away is much larger. Receptor libraries were prepared by PCR. Sequenced on an Illumina HiSeq 2500. To normalize quantification of the TCRbeta repertoire, the TCR libraries were built with molecular barcoding that relied on unique molecular identifiers. Through fastp at Q25 and MiXCR, TCRdb rebuilt clones from the public reads, retaining in-frame beta chains. Every CDR3 protein is listed once, alongside the most common genes and DNA of its rows. Present in this sample are hundreds of thousands of distinct CDR3 sequences, 24% of which were seen just once. The ten largest clones add up to about 4.8% of the sample. The treatment or condition tag for this specimen amounts to: allogeneic hematopoietic cell transplantation with graft depleted of TCRalphabeta T cells and CD19 B cells. TCRalphabeta/CD19-depleted allogeneic hematopoietic cell grafts were given to the transplant recipients, all of whom were children.

The V end gives up 4 bases and the J end 9 bases, leaving 6 bases in the junction not matched to a gene. The CDR3 starts with the cysteine, ends with the phenylalanine, and has 14 residues. Only the CDR3 part of the read is kept: 42 bases, read in frame from the first base. These data are taken from a study of T-cell reconstitution after alpha-beta-depleted transplantation in children listed by TCRdb under 2016. Background for the entire study: T-cell immune reconstitution after TCRalphabeta/CD19-depleted allogeneic hematopoietic cell transplantation in children was quantitatively tracked in the study by means of TCR repertoire profiling.

Results the study describes overall, beyond this receptor: Hyperexpanded clone frequencies declined over subsequent months; after one year, T-cell counts and TCRbeta diversity were mostly attributed to newly produced T cells. The high TCRbeta diversity at day 60 in some patients was ascribed to recipient T cells and intrathymic progenitors that had survived conditioning. The apparently early alphabetaT-cell count recovery about two months after transplant was reportedly dependent on only several hundred rapidly expanded clones derived from non-depleted graft cells.

The sequence came from a female patient between 2 and 15 years old who had a stem cell transplant for congenital amegakaryocytic thrombocytopenia, so the T cells may come from the graft donor. The sequence joins TRBV12-3 or TRBV12-4 to TRBJ2-6; 7 bases in the junction line up with TRBD1. The material was PBMCs, mostly from graft donor cells, obtained 360 days after TCRalphabeta/CD19-depleted stem cell transplant. The nucleotide sequence reads TGTGCCAGCAGTTATCTAGGACAGGTCAACGTCCTGACTTTC. Protein translation: CASSYLGQVNVLTF.